There are a few counts of the clone carrying this TCR beta chain. Its antigen is as yet unknown. This specimen comes from a study of early T cells in non-severe SARS-CoV-2 infection. Study overall: It was bulk RNA from unsorted whole blood that was sequenced, and the chains were unpaired.

Overall study findings and caveats: VDJdb-based annotation leaned toward anti-spike CD8 responses and missed private and CD4 specificities.

The CDR3 is made up of 12 amino acids. Trimming cost V 6 bases and J 4 bases; bases outside gene matches: 4. In germline, CDR1 is SQVTM, CDR2 ANQGSEA. Molecules of cDNA were individually given unique molecular identifiers that were attached to them. TCRdb used MiXCR to reprocess the 5' RACE reads, holding one entry per CDR3 protein. The sample lists roughly 66,000 distinct CDR3 sequences, less than 9.5% occurring once. This chain links TRBV29-1 with TRBJ1-2; 8 nucleotides match TRBD1. The sequence was obtained from an adult who was a healthcare worker with PCR-confirmed SARS-CoV-2 infection or an uninfected control (not recorded which). Sequenced: whole blood. This CDR3 is CSVGQGAYGYTF. The CDR3, as DNA: TGCAGCGTCGGACAGGGAGCCTATGGCTACACCTTC.